This T cell receptor beta chain originates from a study of neoadjuvant anti-PD-1 for oral cavity cancer. Study details: Patients mostly received three to four biweekly nivolumab doses at 3 mg/kg before surgery.

The time point denotes: after neoadjuvant nivolumab, at surgical resection. Patients had newly diagnosed, untreated stage II-IVA oral cavity squamous cell carcinoma. Germline V gives CDR1 SGDLS, CDR2 YYNGEE. V lost 0 bases and J lost 0, with 10 bases in between. The CDR3 is 17 residues long. The table came from immunoSEQ multiplex PCR; TCRdb's copy has only in-frame clones and leaves some out. The sample records roughly 10,000 clones, less than 75% being singletons. On this clone itself: The antigen remains undetermined.

Findings and limits, study-wide: Pretreatment Treg/Th17 ratio correlated inversely with post-treatment tumor clonality.

The gene calls are TRBV9 and TRBJ2-6; no clear D. The clonotype was recovered from a person aged 35-80 years with oral cavity squamous cell carcinoma. Sequenced material: PBMCs, taken after nivolumab (anti-PD-1) treatment. The CDR3 DNA reads TGTGCCAGCAGCGTAGCTACCCTTGACTCTGGGGCCAACGTCCTGACTTTC. Encoded protein: CASSVATLDSGANVLTF.